This TCR beta chain was sequenced in a study of molecular identifiers for immune sequencing clone quantification. In preparing bulk TCR libraries, previously described methods and listed TCR primers were used. TCRdb itself ran the PCR reads through MiXCR, one entry per CDR3 protein. The sample lists approximately 550,000 distinct CDR3 sequences, about 25% seen once, with around 0.78% in the top ten. Input material: naive CD8+ T cells from blood, with Jurkat cell RNA spiked in. This sample's subset: FACS-sorted CD8+CD4-CCR7+CD45RA+ naive T cells. The TCR originated in a human donor in good health. Some libraries in this study had Jurkat cell RNA spiked in.

CDR3 bases: TGTGCCAGCAGCCCAACAGGGCGGGGAGGTTACGAGCAGTACTTC. The encoded protein is CASSPTGRGGYEQYF. The J gene is TRBJ2-7, the V gene TRBV7-9, with D perhaps given as TRBD1 or TRBD2 (6 bases each). The CDR3 covers 15 residues. Germline V gene data show CDR1 as SEHNR and CDR2 as FQNEAQ (reference sequence). Trimming took off 5 bases at V and 4 bases at J, with 18 bases between the two ends.